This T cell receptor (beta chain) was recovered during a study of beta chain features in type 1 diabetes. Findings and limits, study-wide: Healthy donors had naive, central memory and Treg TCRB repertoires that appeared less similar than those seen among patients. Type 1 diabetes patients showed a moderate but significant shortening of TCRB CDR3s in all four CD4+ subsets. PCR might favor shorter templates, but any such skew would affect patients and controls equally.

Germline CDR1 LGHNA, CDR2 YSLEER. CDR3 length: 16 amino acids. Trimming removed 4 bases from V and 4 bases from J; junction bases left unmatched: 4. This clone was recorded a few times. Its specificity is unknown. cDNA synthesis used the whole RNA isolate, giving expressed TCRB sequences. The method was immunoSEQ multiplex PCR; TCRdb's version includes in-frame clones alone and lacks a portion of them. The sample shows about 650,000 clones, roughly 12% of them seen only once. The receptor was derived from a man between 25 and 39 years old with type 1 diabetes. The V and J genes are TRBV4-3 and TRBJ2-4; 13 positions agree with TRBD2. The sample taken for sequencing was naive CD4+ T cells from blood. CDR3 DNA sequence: TGCGCCAGCAGCCTCGAGACTAGCGGGGGGAAAAACATTCAGTACTTC. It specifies CASSLETSGGKNIQYF.